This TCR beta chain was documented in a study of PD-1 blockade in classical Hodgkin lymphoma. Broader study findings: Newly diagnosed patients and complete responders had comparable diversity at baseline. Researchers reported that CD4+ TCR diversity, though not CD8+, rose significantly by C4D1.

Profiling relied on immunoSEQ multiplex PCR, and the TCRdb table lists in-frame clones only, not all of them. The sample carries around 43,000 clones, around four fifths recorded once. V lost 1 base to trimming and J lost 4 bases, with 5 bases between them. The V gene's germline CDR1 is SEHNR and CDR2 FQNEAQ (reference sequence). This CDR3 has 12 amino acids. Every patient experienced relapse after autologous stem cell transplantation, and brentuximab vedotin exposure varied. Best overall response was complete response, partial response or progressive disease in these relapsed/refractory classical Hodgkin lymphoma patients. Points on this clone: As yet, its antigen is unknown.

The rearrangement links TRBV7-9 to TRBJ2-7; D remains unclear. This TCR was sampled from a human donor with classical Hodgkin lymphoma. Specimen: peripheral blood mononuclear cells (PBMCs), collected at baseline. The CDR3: CASSLGSYEQYF. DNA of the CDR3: TGTGCCAGCAGCTTAGGAAGTTACGAGCAGTACTTC.